This TCR beta chain comes out of a study of blood T cells in healthy people across ages. Study details: About one barcoded beta molecule per two T cells was captured by template switching.

Overall study results and limits: There was a strong correlation between TCR beta diversity and naive T cell percentage. TCR beta diversity, measured per million T cells, fell in a roughly linear way with age.

This clonotype was picked up many times. Its specificity is unknown. Trimming stripped 5 bases from V and 4 bases from J, with 17 bases between. This CDR3 contains 14 residues. CDR1 is SQVTM and CDR2 is ANQGSEA in the germline V gene. Every donor contributed about 10 milliliters of peripheral blood by blood draw. The second PCR ran about 6 to 12 cycles with a sample-barcoded 5' primer and J-beta primers. MiXCR, run by TCRdb on the 5' RACE reads, gives a single entry per CDR3 protein. The sample lists under 2 million distinct CDR3 sequences; approximately 32% were seen once. This TCR was recovered from a woman aged 25 to 39 in good health. Sequenced sample: blood. The chain links TRBV29-1 to TRBJ2-5; a possible D gene is TRBD2 (7 bases). CDR3: CSVLGGGGLETQYF. The CDR3 nucleotides are TGCAGCGTTCTGGGGGGGGGCGGATTAGAGACCCAGTACTTC.